The next 29 T cell receptor beta chains were all read from a single sample in a study of identical twins. TCRdb passed the 5' RACE reads through MiXCR, listing each CDR3 protein once. The top ten clones hold over 35% of a sample with some 190,000 distinct CDR3 sequences, 15% to 20% of them seen once. This same sample was also taken into another study, of T cells expressing NK-cell markers.

The material sequenced was CD8+ T cells sorted from blood. The receptors stem from a woman between 18 and 30 years old in good health.

J is TRBJ1-2 and V is TRBV2; 7 nucleotides line up with TRBD1. CDR3 size: 14 residues. Trimming removed 1 base from V and 4 bases from J; junction bases left unmatched: 3. Germline V CDR1 and CDR2: SNHLY, FYNNEI. Written as DNA, the CDR3 is TGTGCCAGCAGTGAAGGTCCAGGGGGCTATGGCTACACCTTC. Protein sequence: CASSEGPGGYGYTF.

This chain joins TRBV7-9 and TRBJ2-5, with D unclear. Germline lookup yields CDR1 SEHNR and CDR2 FQNEAQ (reference sequence). The CDR3 covers 14 residues. V lost 4 bases and J 5 bases, leaving 14 bases between the germline ends. The CDR3 nucleotides read TGTGCCAGCAGCTCTTCATTTGGGTTGGAGACCCAGTACTTC. Amino acid sequence: CASSSSFGLETQYF.

The CDR3 here is CASSYEVGGDSYNEQFF. The CDR3 region has the DNA TGTGCCAGCAGTTACGAAGTGGGCGGGGACTCCTACAATGAGCAGTTCTTC. The chain is built from TRBV6-2 or TRBV6-3 and TRBJ2-1; tentative D call: TRBD2 (6 bases). Germline CDR1 is MNHEY and CDR2 is SVGEGT. The CDR3 has 17 amino acids. V lost 2 bases, J lost 0 bases, and 14 bases lay in between.

This clonotype has only a few counts. The chain carries TRBV7-2 and TRBJ2-1; 9 nucleotides line up with TRBD2. The CDR3 runs 16 residues. V lost 5 bases and J lost 0; bases outside the gene matches: 5. From germline, CDR1 is SGHTA and CDR2 FQGNSA. The CDR3 protein is CASSLHSGSSYNEQFF. In nucleotides, the CDR3 is TGTGCCAGCAGCCTCCATAGCGGGAGCTCCTACAATGAGCAGTTCTTC.

The chain combines TRBV5-1 with TRBJ2-3; no clear D gene. Trimming shortened V by 0 bases and J by 2 bases, and 10 bases separated the two germline ends. The germline gives CDR1 SGHRS, CDR2 YFSETQ. The CDR3 totals 15 residues. The CDR3 loop is CASSLGSAITDTQYF. In nucleotides, the CDR3 is TGCGCCAGCAGCTTGGGGAGCGCGATCACAGATACGCAGTATTTT. Full variable domain (outside the CDR3, taken from reference TRBV5-1 and TRBJ2-3): KAGVTQTPRYLIKTRGQQVTLSCSPISGHRSVSWYQQTPGQGLQFLFEYFSETQRNKGNFPGRFSGRQFSNSRSEMNVSTLELGDSALYLCASSLGSAITDTQYFGPGTRLTVL.

This clonotype was recorded a few times. The chain is built from TRBV19 and TRBJ1-5; D might be TRBD1 (5 bases). In germline, CDR1 is LNHDA, CDR2 SQIVND (reference sequence). With 2 bases removed from V and 1 base from J, the gap between germline ends came to 6 bases. The CDR3 sequence is 14 residues long. In nucleotides, the CDR3 is TGTGCCAGTAGTATATGGGACAGCAATCAGCCCCAGCATTTT. Translated, it gives CASSIWDSNQPQHF.

This clonotype has only one observation. This rearrangement joins TRBV6-1 to TRBJ2-3; TRBD2 matches at 10 bases. CDR1 is MNHNS, CDR2 SASEGT, per germline. The V segment lost 9 bases and the J segment 2 bases; nucleotides outside the gene matches: 11. The CDR3 contains 16 residues. The CDR3 loop reads CARKIPGLAPTDTQYF. The CDR3 DNA is TGTGCCAGAAAAATCCCGGGACTAGCGCCCACAGATACGCAGTATTTT.

Only a few counts were recorded for this clonotype. The V gene is TRBV6-2 or TRBV6-3, the J gene TRBJ2-5; TRBD1 or TRBD2 may be the D gene (5 bases each). V was clipped by 7 bases and J by 5 bases, with 20 bases between them. CDR1 and CDR2 from the germline V gene are MNHEY and SVGEGT. This CDR3 has 15 residues. CDR3 in DNA: TGTGCCAGCACTCCAGATCCGGGACCTCGGGAGACCCAGTACTTC. Translation: CASTPDPGPRETQYF.

The genes are TRBV7-2 and TRBJ2-7, with a weak D call TRBD1 (6 bases). The V end lost 2 bases, the J end lost 2 bases, and 13 bases lay between the germline ends. The CDR3 sequence is 15 residues long. Germline V gene data show CDR1 as SGHTA and CDR2 as FQGNSA. This chain's CDR3 is CASSLTQGIAYEQYF. CDR3 sequence (DNA): TGTGCCAGCAGCTTAACGCAGGGGATAGCCTACGAGCAGTACTTC.

V usage is TRBV12-3 or TRBV12-4 and J usage is TRBJ1-2; no clear D. The ends were cut back, 8 bases at V and 4 bases at J, with 14 bases in the middle. CDR3 length: 13 amino acids. CDR3: CASRFEGGYGYTF. CDR3 DNA: TGTGCCAGCCGATTCGAGGGCGGCTATGGCTACACCTTC.

The V and J genes are TRBV12-3 or TRBV12-4 and TRBJ2-1; possible D gene TRBD1, 6 bases. The CDR3 contains 14 residues. Trimming took 4 bases from V and 5 from J, leaving 12 bases between them. The CDR3 reads CASSSAGDNNEQFF. The CDR3 region has the DNA TGTGCCAGCAGTTCTGCCGGGGACAACAATGAGCAGTTCTTC.

This chain joins TRBV12-3 or TRBV12-4 and TRBJ2-7, with unresolved D. The V end was cut by 6 bases, the J end by 2 bases, with 11 bases between. This CDR3 has 13 residues. The CDR3 protein is CASSQVLTYEQYF. In DNA, the CDR3 is TGTGCCAGCAGCCAAGTACTAACCTACGAGCAGTACTTC.

A few counts support this clonotype. The chain carries TRBV27 and TRBJ2-7, with 7 bases fitting TRBD2. The CDR3 contains 16 residues. Germline V gene sequence: CDR1 MNHEY, CDR2 SMNVEV (reference sequence). Unmatched junction bases numbered 9, after V lost 4 bases and J lost 0 bases. The DNA of the CDR3 is TGTGCCAGCAGTTCCCGATGGGAGGGGACCTCCTACGAGCAGTACTTC. This sequence encodes CASSSRWEGTSYEQYF.

This clonotype was observed a handful of times. The chain joins TRBV5-1 to TRBJ1-1; 8 bases fit TRBD1. Germline V gene sequence: CDR1 SGHRS, CDR2 YFSETQ. V lost 4 bases and J lost 5; bases outside the gene matches: 7. There are 14 residues in the CDR3. The CDR3 here is CASSLRGQETEAFF. The CDR3 region has the DNA TGCGCCAGCAGCCTCAGGGGGCAAGAGACTGAAGCTTTCTTT.

The chain couples TRBV7-9 to TRBJ2-2; perhaps TRBD1 as D (6 bases). Germline CDR1 reads SEHNR; CDR2 reads FQNEAQ (reference sequence). Trimming pared 5 bases from V and 4 bases from J, leaving 14 bases between. CDR3 length: 15 residues. The CDR3 DNA sequence: TGTGCCAGCAGCATCTCAACAGGGTGCACCGGGGAGCTGTTTTTT. Translated, it gives CASSISTGCTGELFF.

This rearrangement joins TRBV5-1 to TRBJ2-7; D is ambiguous. CDR1 and CDR2 from the germline V gene are SGHRS and YFSETQ. V was pared by 0 bases and J by 5 bases, with 9 bases between. There are 13 residues in the CDR3. CDR3 sequence reads: CASSLVGRNEQYF. CDR3 sequence (DNA): TGCGCCAGCAGCTTGGTGGGTAGGAACGAGCAGTACTTC.

The chain has TRBV25-1 and TRBJ2-7; weak D call: TRBD1 (5 bases). This CDR3 has 15 amino acids. CDR1 MGHDK and CDR2 SYGVNS come from the germline V gene. V lost 4 bases to trimming and J lost 0 bases, with 13 bases between them. CDR3 in DNA: TGTGCCAGCAGTGGACCCAGGGAACGCTCCTACGAGCAGTACTTC. It translates to CASSGPRERSYEQYF.

The J gene is TRBJ1-2, the V gene TRBV2; 8 bases agree with TRBD1. From germline, CDR1 is SNHLY and CDR2 FYNNEI. This CDR3 comprises 13 residues. J gave up 4 bases and V 4 bases, and 2 bases lay outside the gene matches. As DNA, the CDR3 is TGTGCCAGCAGTGGGGACAGGACCTATGGCTACACCTTC. Its translation: CASSGDRTYGYTF.

The rearrangement links TRBV4-3 to TRBJ2-3, with TRBD1 as a possible D gene (5 bases). The CDR3 is 17 amino acids. Germline lookup yields CDR1 LGHNA and CDR2 YSLEER. V was clipped by 0 bases and J by 1 base, with 14 bases between them. The CDR3 reads CASSQDQRSRGTDTQYF. CDR3 sequence (DNA): TGCGCCAGCAGCCAAGATCAGCGTAGCAGGGGCACAGATACGCAGTATTTT.

This clonotype has more than one count but fewer than ten. V is TRBV29-1 and J is TRBJ2-3, with D maybe TRBD2 (6 bases). The CDR3 is 17 amino acids. Trimming took off 5 bases at V and 0 bases at J, with 21 bases between the two ends. Germline V gene lookup returns CDR1 SQVTM and CDR2 ANQGSEA. DNA for the CDR3: TGCAGCGTTCCGCCGGGAGTGACAGATACTAGCACAGATACGCAGTATTTT. Translated, it gives CSVPPGVTDTSTDTQYF.

The rearrangement uses TRBV15 and TRBJ1-5; D perhaps matches TRBD1 (5 bases). Germline V gives CDR1 LNHNV, CDR2 YYDKDF (reference sequence). The V end was cut by 0 bases, the J end by 4 bases, with 13 bases between. This CDR3 is 16 amino acids long. In nucleotides, the CDR3 is TGTGCCACCAGCAGAGAGGGGCCAGGGCGGAATCAGCCCCAGCATTTT. Translation: CATSREGPGRNQPQHF.

This clonotype appeared a few times. This chain's CDR3 is CATSAQPGQHQNWEKLFF. The DNA for the CDR3 is TGTGCCACCAGCGCGCAACCGGGACAGCACCAGAATTGGGAAAAACTGTTTTTT. The V and J genes are TRBV15 and TRBJ1-4; 7 nucleotides match TRBD1. Germline CDR1 is LNHNV and CDR2 is YYDKDF (reference sequence). The CDR3 runs to 18 residues. V shed 5 bases and J 8 bases; nucleotides not matched to a gene: 20. Using reference TRBV15 and TRBJ1-4 for the parts outside the CDR3, the full variable domain is DAMVIQNPRYQVTQFGKPVTLSCSQTLNHNVMYWYQQKSSQAPKLLFHYYDKDFNNEADTPDNFQSRRPNTSFCFLDIRSPGLGDTAMYLCATSAQPGQHQNWEKLFFGSGTQLSVL.

The rearrangement links TRBV12-3 or TRBV12-4 to TRBJ1-2, with TRBD1 matching over 7 bases. V lost 6 bases, J lost 7 bases, and 8 bases stayed unmatched. The CDR3 contains 13 residues. The DNA of the CDR3 is TGTGCCAGCAGCACACAGGGGATCTCTGGCTACACCTTC. It translates to CASSTQGISGYTF.

A few counts support this clonotype. The chain uses TRBV29-1 and TRBJ2-2; D may be TRBD1 or TRBD2 (6 bases each). This CDR3 is built from 13 residues. The germline V gene encodes CDR1 SQVTM and CDR2 ANQGSEA. The V and J ends lost 7 bases and 6 bases respectively, with 15 bases between them. CDR3 nucleotide sequence: TGCAGCGCGGAAGGGGGGTTTTCCGGGGAGCTGTTTTTT. As protein: CSAEGGFSGELFF.

This clonotype occurred many times. This sequence joins TRBV15 and TRBJ2-3, with D tentatively TRBD1 (5 bases). This CDR3 contains 15 residues. Germline CDR1 LNHNV, CDR2 YYDKDF (reference sequence). V was shortened by 5 bases and J by 2 bases, with 14 bases between the two germline ends. For the CDR3, the DNA is TGTGCCACCAGCGGAATGTTGGACACCACAGATACGCAGTATTTT. This gives the protein CATSGMLDTTDTQYF.

V is TRBV9 and J is TRBJ2-4; D not resolved. The CDR3 consists of 14 residues. Between the trimmed V and J ends, which lost 4 bases and 3 bases, there was a span of 11 bases. Germline V CDR1 and CDR2: SGDLS, YYNGEE. The CDR3 spells CASSSSNVKNIQYF. The CDR3 bases are TGTGCCAGCAGCTCATCTAATGTCAAAAACATTCAGTACTTC.

This clonotype was seen repeatedly, ten times or more. The V call is TRBV3-1, the J call TRBJ2-5; a possible D gene is TRBD2 (6 bases). Germline loops: CDR1 LGHDT, CDR2 YNNKEL (reference sequence). This CDR3 region has 16 residues. V was clipped by 2 bases and J by 1 base, with 14 bases between them. CDR3 sequence: CASSQSPGTFQETQYF. As DNA, the CDR3 is TGTGCCAGCAGCCAATCCCCCGGGACTTTCCAAGAGACCCAGTACTTC.

This clonotype was seen a handful of times. The chain has TRBV12-3 or TRBV12-4 and TRBJ2-3; D unresolved. This CDR3 region has 17 residues. The V end was cut by 5 bases, the J end by 5 bases, with 23 bases between. The CDR3: CASSTTSDLHLLDTQYF. CDR3 nucleotide sequence: TGTGCCAGCAGTACTACCTCCGACCTCCATCTCCTAGATACGCAGTATTTT.

This clonotype was counted a few times. This chain connects TRBV4-3 to TRBJ2-7; D is unresolved. V lost 2 bases to trimming and J lost 7 bases, with 12 bases between them. CDR1 LGHNA and CDR2 YSLEER come from the germline V gene. This CDR3 comprises 13 residues. CDR3 sequence: CASSQSGRREQYF. As DNA, the CDR3 is TGCGCCAGCAGCCAATCAGGCCGACGAGAGCAGTACTTC.